Shown below are 8 T cell receptor beta chains from a single sample sequenced in a study of T cell responses to AZD1222 COVID-19 vaccine. Assay: immunoSEQ multiplex PCR; the TCRdb copy retains only in-frame clones and omits some. The sample consists of 90,000 to 95,000 clones, over 80% of them appearing once. Source: peripheral blood, taken on day 0 of AZD1222 vaccination. Receptors were obtained from an adult in good health.

V gene TRBV6-5 combines with J gene TRBJ1-1; D is unresolved. The CDR3 has 13 amino acids. The ends were cut back, 7 bases at V and 3 bases at J, with 12 bases in the middle. Germline assignment: CDR1 MNHEY and CDR2 SVGAGI. The CDR3 DNA reads as TGTGCCAGCACGAGGGAGGCGGACACTGAAGCTTTCTTT. Protein sequence: CASTREADTEAFF.

In DNA, the CDR3 is TGTGCCAGCAGCCCTACAGGGGGCAAAGAGACCCAGTACTTC. The encoded protein is CASSPTGGKETQYF. The chain is built from TRBV3-1 (or the pseudogene TRBV3-2) and TRBJ2-5, with TRBD1 matching 9 bases. After removal of 4 bases from V and 3 bases from J, the junction contained 3 bases not matched to a gene. Germline CDR1 reads LGHDT; CDR2 reads YNNKEL (reference sequence). CDR3 size: 14 residues.

The chain has TRBV18 and TRBJ2-7; D unresolved. Deletions cut 2 bases from V and 4 bases from J, with 6 bases between. CDR1 and CDR2 from the germline V gene are KGHSH and LQKENI. The length of the CDR3 is 12 residues. CDR3 sequence reads: CASSPGRYEQYF. CDR3 nucleotides: TGTGCCAGCTCACCAGGCAGATACGAGCAGTACTTC.

The chain recombines TRBV18 with TRBJ2-7; 13 nucleotides align to TRBD2. The ends lost 3 bases at V and 3 bases at J; junction bases unmatched: 2. Germline lookup yields CDR1 KGHSH and CDR2 LQKENI. The CDR3 is 15 residues long. DNA of the CDR3: TGTGCCAGCTCACCGGGACTAGCGGGGCTCTACGAGCAGTACTTC. Translation: CASSPGLAGLYEQYF. The full variable domain, rest sourced from reference TRBV18 and TRBJ2-7, is NAGVMQNPRHLVRRRGQEARLRCSPMKGHSHVYWYRQLPEEGLKFMVYLQKENIIDESGMPKERFSAEFPKEGPSILRIQQVVRGDSAAYFCASSPGLAGLYEQYFGPGTRLTVT.

The chain is built from TRBV7-2 and TRBJ1-1; D is undetermined. The length of the CDR3 is 14 residues. In germline, CDR1 is SGHTA, CDR2 FQGNSA. The V and J ends lost 7 bases and 1 base respectively, with 13 bases between them. CDR3 sequence (DNA): TGTGCCAGCACCCCCGGTCCGGCGAACACTGAAGCTTTCTTT. This sequence encodes CASTPGPANTEAFF.

This chain joins TRBV5-1 and TRBJ2-7; TRBD2 aligns across 7 bases. Germline V gene sequence: CDR1 SGHRS, CDR2 YFSETQ. The CDR3 loop spans 15 amino acids. V shed 2 bases and J 0 bases; nucleotides not matched to a gene: 5. The CDR3 coding sequence is TGCGCCAGCAGCTTTTCCGGGGACTACTCCTACGAGCAGTACTTC. Encoded protein: CASSFSGDYSYEQYF.

DNA for the CDR3: TGTGCCAGCAGCCTAGTAGCGGGGCGGGGGGATACGCAGTATTTT. This codes for CASSLVAGRGDTQYF. The chain combines TRBV7-2 with TRBJ2-3; 8 bases match TRBD2. This CDR3 is 15 amino acids long. Germline V gene sequence: CDR1 SGHTA, CDR2 FQGNSA. The J segment lost 6 bases and the V segment lost 5 bases, leaving 10 bases of the junction unmatched.

The table lists this clone with a few counts. The CDR3 loop reads CASTSGGVGYEQYF. CDR3 in DNA: TGTGCCAGCACCTCGGGGGGGGTTGGCTACGAGCAGTACTTC. The V call is TRBV6-5, the J call TRBJ2-7, with TRBD2 matching 8 bases. The CDR3 length is 14 residues. Germline V gene data show CDR1 as MNHEY and CDR2 as SVGAGI. V was clipped by 7 bases and J by 3 bases; unmatched bases: 8.